A selection of T cell receptor beta chains follows, all from one sample in a study of blood T cells in healthy people across ages. Each CDR3 protein is one row after TCRdb ran MiXCR on the 5' RACE reads. The table has 600,000 or so distinct CDR3 sequences, under 25% seen once. What was sequenced was blood. The receptors here all came from a man aged 70-80 years in good health. Both conserved end residues are part of each CDR3. The D gene is left open where the match is weak. The listing skips clone size in some rows; elsewhere it reads once, few, many or a size class.

TRBJ1-1	TRBV6-5	-	few	TGTGCCAGCAGACCGGACAGTTCGAACACTGAAGCTTTCTTT	CASRPDSSNTEAFF
TRBJ2-2	TRBV29-1	TRBD1	many	TGCAGCGTTACAGGGGCTCAGGACACCGGGGAGCTGTTTTTT	CSVTGAQDTGELFF
TRBJ2-1	TRBV11-2	-	few	TGTGCCAGCAGCCCCGGGACCCATGAGCAGTTCTTC	CASSPGTHEQFF
TRBJ2-7	TRBV15	-	-	TGTGCCACCAGCAGAGATTTTTACGAGCAGTACTTC	CATSRDFYEQYF
TRBJ2-5	TRBV3-1	-	few	TGTGCCAGCAGCCAAGATGATCTTAGGAGCGGAGGGTCTAAAGAGACCCAGTACTTC	CASSQDDLRSGGSKETQYF
TRBJ1-5	TRBV6-5	-	-	TGTGCCAGCAGTTCTGGCGGGCAACGGGGCCAGCCCCAGCATTTT	CASSSGGQRGQPQHF
TRBJ1-5	TRBV20-1	-	-	TGCAGTGCTAGAGAGGAGGTTGGCAATCAGCCCCAGCATTTT	CSAREEVGNQPQHF
TRBJ1-6	TRBV5-5	-	-	TGTGCCAGCAGCTATGGGCAGACTAATTCACCCCTCCACTTT	CASSYGQTNSPLHF
TRBJ2-2	TRBV29-1	-	-	TGCAGCGTTTCCCCGAACACCGGGGAGCTGTTTTTT	CSVSPNTGELFF
TRBJ2-7	TRBV20-1	TRBD1	-	TGCGGTGCCCGGTGGGACAGGGAGAACGAGCGGTACTTC	CGARWDRENERYF
TRBJ2-3	TRBV2	TRBD1	-	TGTGCCAGCGGACAGGGTCCTAGCACAGATACGCAGTATTTT	CASGQGPSTDTQYF
TRBJ2-1	TRBV6-2/TRBV6-3	-	few	TGTGCCAGCAGCTACCTCCCCCCGGGTGGGGATGAGCAGTTCTTC	CASSYLPPGGDEQFF
TRBJ2-1	TRBV5-4	TRBD2	many	TGTGCCAGCACCCCGGGAGGGAGCTCCTACAATGAGCAGTTCTTC	CASTPGGSSYNEQFF
TRBJ2-3	TRBV4-3	TRBD1	-	TGCGCCAGCAGCCAGGGACAGCCCCCAGATACGCAGTATTTT	CASSQGQPPDTQYF
TRBJ2-7	TRBV6-1	-	few	TGTGCCACACTTACGGGAAACTCCTACGAGCAGTACTTC	CATLTGNSYEQYF
TRBJ2-5	TRBV7-2	-	many	TGTGCCAGCAGCTTAGCTGGAGGGGGTGGGGAAGAGACCCAGTACTTC	CASSLAGGGGEETQYF
TRBJ2-7	TRBV6-5	TRBD2	few	TGTGCCAGCAAACGGGGGGGCGACCCCACCTACGAGCAGTACTTC	CASKRGGDPTYEQYF
TRBJ1-6	TRBV20-1	TRBD1	-	TGCAGTGTTCCGGGACAGACCAATAATTCACCCCTCCACTTT	CSVPGQTNNSPLHF
TRBJ2-3	TRBV5-1	-	-	TGCGCCAGCGACGCGGATGGCGGTACGCAGTATTTT	CASDADGGTQYF
TRBJ2-1	TRBV14	-	-	TGTGCCTGCAGCCCCTATACGGGTGAGCAGTTCTTC	CACSPYTGEQFF
TRBJ1-1	TRBV5-5	-	few	TGTGCCAGCAGCTTGTTGCCAACCCAAGCTTTCTTT	CASSLLPTQAFF
TRBJ2-3	TRBV29-1	-	many	TGCAGCGTTGGCCGGGAACTCACAGATACGCAGTATTTT	CSVGRELTDTQYF
TRBJ2-7	TRBV7-2	-	many	TGTGCCAGCAGCTTTTTTGGGAGAGGTATGAACGAGCAGTACTTC	CASSFFGRGMNEQYF
TRBJ2-7	TRBV20-1	TRBD1	few	TGCAGTGCTAGCGACGGAGGGCAGGGGGCCTCCTACGAGCAGTACTTC	CSASDGGQGASYEQYF
TRBJ1-5	TRBV7-9	-	many	TGTGCCAGCAGCTTCGGAGATCAGCCCCAGCATTTT	CASSFGDQPQHF
TRBJ2-1	TRBV7-7	-	-	TGTGCTAGCAGCGCCTCACTAGCACCCCACAATGAGCAGTTCTTC	CASSASLAPHNEQFF
TRBJ2-7	TRBV7-2	-	-	TGTGCCAGCAGCTCCATTGGGAGAGAGGACGAGCAGTACTTC	CASSSIGREDEQYF